This T cell receptor (beta chain) emerged from a study of long-term antiretroviral therapy in people with HIV. CDR3 length equals 15 residues. Germline loops: CDR1 SGHRS, CDR2 YFSETQ. Trimming removed 4 bases from V and 0 bases from J, with 11 bases in between. Running of the v3.0 immunoSEQ assay took place at survey level. Profiled with immunoSEQ multiplex PCR; TCRdb holds only in-frame clones, not every one. This sample has about 25,000 clones; 80% to 85% occur once, and the top ten carry 14%. The V call is TRBV5-1, the J call TRBJ1-3; no definite D call. This sequence was found in a man between 45 and 60 years old with HIV. This sample comprised unsorted PBMCs, obtained 2.9 years after starting antiretroviral therapy. CDR3 nucleotide sequence: TGCGCCAGCAGCGCGGTGGCGAACTCTGGAAACACCATATATTTT. The encoded protein is CASSAVANSGNTIYF.